This passage covers 20 T cell receptor beta chains from one sample sequenced in a study of T-cell reconstitution after alpha-beta-depleted transplantation in children (dated by TCRdb to 2015 to 2016). The treatment or condition label of this sample denotes: allogeneic hematopoietic cell transplantation with graft depleted of TCRalphabeta T cells and CD19 B cells. The method behind the library was PCR. TCRdb lists the instrument as Illumina HiSeq 2500. To normalize quantification of the TCRbeta repertoire, the TCR libraries were built with molecular barcoding that relied on unique molecular identifiers. In-frame beta chains were kept once TCRdb had trimmed the public reads at Q25 with fastp and called clones with MiXCR. Records with the same CDR3 protein are collapsed into one entry carrying the most frequent genes and DNA. The sample profile shows under 300,000 distinct CDR3 sequences; 11% of them were found once. In total, the top ten clones hold 23% of the sample.

The sample consisted of peripheral blood, taken 180 days after TCRalphabeta/CD19-depleted stem cell transplant. The receptors stem from a male patient between 2 and 9 years old who had a stem cell transplant for chronic granulomatous disease, so the T cells may come from the graft donor.

This clonotype was observed at least ten times. V usage is TRBV10-3 and J usage is TRBJ2-5; no definite D call. Trimming pared 4 bases from V and 3 bases from J, leaving 12 bases between. This CDR3 region has 14 residues. CDR1 and CDR2 (germline): ENHRY, SYGVKD. The CDR3 loop is CAISGPRIEETQYF. The CDR3, as DNA: TGTGCCATCAGTGGACCCAGGATAGAAGAGACCCAGTACTTC.

There are a few counts of this clonotype. The CDR3 nucleotides are TGTGCCAGCTCACCACTGAGGGGCCGGGACAGGGGTGCGGCAGATACGCAGTATTTT. It encodes CASSPLRGRDRGAADTQYF. This chain joins TRBV18 and TRBJ2-3; 10 bases match TRBD1. Germline loops: CDR1 KGHSH, CDR2 LQKENI. With 1 base clipped from V and 4 bases from J, the junction kept 14 bases outside the gene matches. This CDR3 region has 19 residues.

This clonotype was counted between two and nine times. The gene calls are TRBV30 and TRBJ1-2; D is perhaps TRBD1 (6 bases). The V end lost 4 bases, the J end lost 4 bases, and 13 bases lay between the germline ends. The CDR3 contains 13 residues. CDR1 and CDR2 from the germline V gene are GTSNPN and SVGIG (reference sequence). The CDR3 bases are TGTGCCTGGAACAGGGACCGATCCTATGGCTACACCTTC. Translating gives CAWNRDRSYGYTF.

This clonotype was counted many times. The rearrangement joins TRBV29-1 to TRBJ1-2; no clear D gene. The germline V gene encodes CDR1 SQVTM and CDR2 ANQGSEA. The CDR3 extends over 14 amino acids. V shed 4 bases and J shed 1 base, with 13 bases lying between them. The chain's CDR3 is CSVVSILNNYGYTF. CDR3 coding DNA: TGCAGCGTTGTATCGATCCTGAATAACTATGGCTACACCTTC.

This clonotype was seen repeatedly, ten times or more. The chain is built from TRBV27 and TRBJ1-2, with 11 bases aligning to TRBD1. This CDR3 has 14 residues. J gave up 4 bases and V 4 bases, and 2 bases lay outside the gene matches. Germline V lookup: CDR1 MNHEY, CDR2 SMNVEV (reference sequence). The CDR3 here is CASSYGQGAYGYTF. In DNA form, the CDR3 reads TGTGCCAGCAGTTACGGACAGGGGGCCTATGGCTACACCTTC.

This clonotype was recorded many times. This rearrangement joins TRBV29-1 to TRBJ2-1; no definite D call. Between the trimmed V and J ends, which lost 3 bases and 0 bases, there was a span of 12 bases. The CDR3 sequence is 15 residues long. Germline lookup yields CDR1 SQVTM and CDR2 ANQGSEA. The CDR3 region is CSVDGRMSSYNEQFF. CDR3 DNA sequence: TGCAGCGTTGACGGCCGGATGAGCTCCTACAATGAGCAGTTCTTC.

This clonotype was recorded at least ten times. The rearrangement joins TRBV27 to TRBJ2-3, with D perhaps being TRBD1 or TRBD2 (5 bases each). The CDR3 is 16 amino acids. The V end lost 5 bases, the J end lost 6 bases, and 21 bases lay between the germline ends. Germline-derived CDR1 and CDR2 are MNHEY and SMNVEV (reference sequence). The chain's CDR3 is CASSATSGTVKDTQYF. The CDR3 DNA reads TGTGCCAGCAGTGCAACATCCGGGACGGTGAAGGATACGCAGTATTTT.

The sample holds many counts of this clonotype. The chain links TRBV20-1 to TRBJ2-1; 10 bases align to TRBD2. This CDR3 has 14 residues. With 3 bases clipped from V and 4 bases from J, the junction kept 3 bases outside the gene matches. Germline loops: CDR1 DFQATT, CDR2 SNEGSKA (reference sequence). The CDR3 bases are TGCAGTGCTAGGAGCGGGAGGGTTTACAATGAGCAGTTCTTC. Its protein is CSARSGRVYNEQFF.

This clonotype was counted ten times or more. The J gene is TRBJ2-5, the V gene TRBV29-1; D not resolved. Germline CDR1 and CDR2: SQVTM and ANQGSEA. The V gene lost 3 bases and the J gene lost 2 bases, with 7 bases spanning the gap. The CDR3 has 12 amino acids. The CDR3 DNA is TGCAGCGTTGACAGAGAACAAGAGACCCAGTACTTC. Translated: CSVDREQETQYF.

This clonotype appeared many times. The chain is built from TRBV7-8 and TRBJ2-2; 7 positions match TRBD2. V lost 3 bases to trimming and J lost 5 bases; unmatched junction nucleotides: 6. CDR1 and CDR2 from the germline V gene are SGHVS and FQNEAQ. The CDR3 has 15 amino acids. The CDR3 sequence is CASSFVGGRTGELFF. CDR3 nucleotide sequence: TGTGCCAGCAGCTTTGTGGGAGGGAGGACCGGGGAGCTGTTTTTT.

This clonotype appeared many times. The chain couples TRBV20-1 to TRBJ2-5; D is perhaps TRBD1 (5 bases). V was shortened by 6 bases and J by 5 bases, with 13 bases between the two germline ends. Germline assignment: CDR1 DFQATT and CDR2 SNEGSKA (reference sequence). This CDR3 has 12 amino acids. Here the CDR3 reads CSARSGLETQYF. The CDR3 DNA sequence: TGCAGTGCGCGATCAGGGTTGGAGACCCAGTACTTC.

This clonotype was detected ten times or more. The chain's CDR3 is CSVEPIEGGHEKLFF. CDR3 DNA: TGCAGCGTTGAACCAATCGAAGGAGGGCATGAAAAACTGTTTTTT. J is TRBJ1-4 and V is TRBV29-1; no reliable D call. Trimming took off 2 bases at V and 6 bases at J, with 16 bases between the two ends. CDR1 and CDR2 from the germline V gene are SQVTM and ANQGSEA. The CDR3 contains 15 residues.

Many counts were recorded for this clonotype. The V call is TRBV5-5, the J call TRBJ2-2; D may be TRBD2 (5 bases). The CDR3 is 16 amino acids. The germline V gene has CDR1 SGHKS and CDR2 YYEKEE (reference sequence). Trimming took 5 bases from V and 10 from J, leaving 24 bases between them. CDR3: CASSRAESVGIAELFF. The CDR3 DNA follows: TGTGCCAGCAGTAGAGCGGAGTCCGTCGGTATCGCGGAGCTGTTTTTT.

This clonotype showed up many times. This rearrangement joins TRBV18 to TRBJ1-2; no clear D. In germline, CDR1 is KGHSH, CDR2 LQKENI. The CDR3 is 14 residues long. V was shortened by 4 bases and J by 3 bases, with 12 bases between the two germline ends. The CDR3 DNA reads as TGTGCCAGCTCACTATCGGACGGTGACTATGGCTACACCTTC. It encodes CASSLSDGDYGYTF.

In this sample, this clonotype turned up many times. V usage is TRBV7-9 and J usage is TRBJ2-1; 8 bases agree with TRBD2. This CDR3 contains 13 residues. Looked up from germline, CDR1 is SEHNR and CDR2 is FQNEAQ (reference sequence). V shed 5 bases, J shed 13 bases, and the junction held 10 bases outside the gene matches. CDR3 DNA: TGTGCCAGCAGCCCTGGACTAGCTGGCACACAGTTCTTC. Protein product: CASSPGLAGTQFF. Full variable domain (outside the CDR3, taken from reference TRBV7-9 and TRBJ2-1): DTGVSQNPRHKITKRGQNVTFRCDPISEHNRLYWYRQTLGQGPEFLTYFQNEAQLEKSRLLSDRFSAERPKGSFSTLEIQRTEQGDSAMYLCASSPGLAGTQFFGPGTRLTVL.

This clonotype was detected ten times or more. The CDR3 loop reads CASSIPGTGGGETQYF. In nucleotides, the CDR3 is TGTGCCAGCAGCATACCCGGGACAGGGGGTGGGGAGACCCAGTACTTC. This sequence joins TRBV5-6 and TRBJ2-5; TRBD1 aligns across 11 bases. Per germline, CDR1 SGHDT and CDR2 YYEEEE. V was clipped by 4 bases and J by 5 bases; unmatched bases: 10. The length of the CDR3 is 16 residues.

Many counts were recorded for this clonotype. The V call is TRBV28, the J call TRBJ2-1; 8 bases line up with TRBD1. CDR3 length: 15 residues. Germline values: CDR1 MDHEN, CDR2 SYDVKM. After removal of 5 bases from V and 6 bases from J, the junction contained 9 bases not matched to a gene. CDR3 sequence (DNA): TGTGCCAGCAGTCCGCTGGACAGGGAGCGCAATGAGCAGTTCTTC. This codes for CASSPLDRERNEQFF.

This clonotype has a count of ten or more. The chain joins TRBV7-8 to TRBJ2-3, with no clear D. The CDR3 runs to 14 residues. The V end lost 1 base, the J end lost 6 bases, and 11 bases lay between the germline ends. Per germline, CDR1 SGHVS and CDR2 FQNEAQ. CDR3 DNA: TGTGCCAGCAGCTTAGACGCTGGTGGGGATACGCAGTATTTT. This codes for CASSLDAGGDTQYF.

This clonotype was recorded many times. This chain connects TRBV20-1 to TRBJ2-1; TRBD1 agrees at 9 bases. The CDR3 runs 14 residues. In germline, CDR1 is DFQATT, CDR2 SNEGSKA (reference sequence). Trimming cost V 6 bases and J 4 bases; bases outside gene matches: 7. The CDR3 DNA reads as TGCAGTGCCCAGAGCGGACAGGGGTACAATGAGCAGTTCTTC. It translates to CSAQSGQGYNEQFF.

This clonotype showed up many times. The chain is built from TRBV25-1 and TRBJ1-2; D perhaps matches TRBD1 (5 bases). Germline assignment: CDR1 MGHDK and CDR2 SYGVNS. V lost 4 bases, J lost 8 bases, and 14 bases lay in between. The CDR3 length is 13 residues. CDR3 coding DNA: TGTGCCAGCAGTGCTCTTTCCGGGGGGGGCTACACCTTC. Protein sequence: CASSALSGGGYTF.